One and the same sample provided the 16 T cell receptor beta chains below, sequenced in a study of control samples from healthy donors and cancer patients. This table comes from immunoSEQ multiplex PCR, and its TCRdb copy is limited to in-frame clones, with some not included. The sample holds 100,000 to 120,000 clones; approximately 83% are singletons and the top ten take about 13%. The material sequenced was blood. These receptors were collected from a woman aged 50 to 60 in good health.

For the CDR3, the DNA is TGTGCCAGCAGTCGGGACGGGTATAATTCACCCCTCCACTTT. Its translation: CASSRDGYNSPLHF. The chain combines TRBV28 with TRBJ1-6, with D maybe TRBD1 (5 bases). Trimming removed 5 bases from V and 4 bases from J, with 9 bases in between. Germline V gene lookup returns CDR1 MDHEN and CDR2 SYDVKM. The CDR3 is made up of 14 amino acids.

The chain employs TRBV3-1 (or the pseudogene TRBV3-2) and TRBJ1-4; maybe TRBD1 (5 bases). CDR3 length: 14 residues. Per germline, CDR1 LGHDT and CDR2 YNNKEL (reference sequence). V was trimmed by 6 bases and J by 8 bases, leaving 16 bases between them. CDR3 protein: CASRGTAGEEKLFF. The CDR3 DNA reads as TGTGCCAGCAGAGGGACCGCTGGGGAGGAAAAACTGTTTTTT.

This clone is judged medium-sized. The rearrangement uses TRBV5-8 and TRBJ2-7; no definite D call. Trimming took off 1 base at V and 5 bases at J, with 10 bases between the two ends. The CDR3 contains 13 residues. Germline lookup yields CDR1 SGHTS and CDR2 YDEGEE. Here the CDR3 reads CASSLRNSDEQYF. CDR3 DNA sequence: TGTGCCAGCAGCTTGAGAAACAGTGACGAGCAGTACTTC. The whole variable domain, filled in from reference TRBV5-8 and TRBJ2-7, reads EAGVTQSPTHLIKTRGQQATLRCSPISGHTSVYWYQQALGLGLQFLLWYDEGEERNRGNFPPRFSGRQFPNYSSELNVNALELEDSALYLCASSLRNSDEQYFGPGTRLTVT.

The gene calls are TRBV27 and TRBJ2-7; D possibly corresponds to TRBD2 (6 bases). V lost 4 bases and J 0 bases, leaving 13 bases between the germline ends. CDR3 length: 15 amino acids. The V gene's germline CDR1 is MNHEY and CDR2 SMNVEV (reference sequence). The chain's CDR3 is CASSSAGLSSYEQYF. The CDR3 region has the DNA TGTGCCAGCAGTTCGGCGGGACTGAGCTCCTACGAGCAGTACTTC.

This chain connects TRBV7-9 to TRBJ1-1; D not certain. Germline V gene data show CDR1 as SEHNR and CDR2 as FQNEAQ (reference sequence). The ends were cut back, 7 bases at V and 4 bases at J, with 10 bases in the middle. The CDR3 has 12 residues. This chain's CDR3 is CASTIKVTEAFF. CDR3 nucleotide sequence: TGTGCCAGCACAATAAAGGTCACTGAAGCTTTCTTT.

V is TRBV27 and J is TRBJ2-1; 9 bases are shared with TRBD2. Per the germline V gene, CDR1 is MNHEY and CDR2 is SMNVEV (reference sequence). CDR3 size: 15 residues. Trimming took 1 base from V and 3 from J; bases not matched to a gene: 1. CDR3 sequence reads: CASSLLAGVYNEQFF. In nucleotides, the CDR3 is TGTGCCAGCAGTTTATTAGCGGGAGTCTACAATGAGCAGTTCTTC.

The chain combines TRBV5-4 with TRBJ2-3, with 9 bases lining up with TRBD2. The V gene's germline CDR1 is SGHNT and CDR2 YYREEE (reference sequence). The CDR3 contains 17 residues. V shed 0 bases, J shed 4 bases, and the junction held 9 bases outside the gene matches. The CDR3 DNA reads as TGTGCCAGCAGCTTGGGAGGCGGGAGGGCTTCCCCAGATACGCAGTATTTT. Protein sequence: CASSLGGGRASPDTQYF.

J is TRBJ1-1 and V is TRBV10-3; 9 nucleotides agree with TRBD1. Germline CDR1 and CDR2: ENHRY and SYGVKD. The junction had 6 bases not matched to a gene; V was cut back by 6 bases and J by 7 bases. The length of the CDR3 is 13 residues. In DNA, the CDR3 is TGTGCCATCAGAACAGGGGGCTTAAATGAAGCTTTCTTT. Translation: CAIRTGGLNEAFF.

V gene TRBV6-6 combines with J gene TRBJ2-1, with D perhaps TRBD2 (6 bases). There are 13 residues in the CDR3. CDR1 and CDR2 (germline): MNHNY, SVGAGI (reference sequence). Trimming left V 8 bases short and J 0 bases short, with 8 bases between. CDR3 nucleotides: TGTGCCAGCGGGGGGAGCTCCTACAATGAGCAGTTCTTC. As protein: CASGGSSYNEQFF.

This clone turned up a few times. The genes are TRBV7-2 and TRBJ2-5, with 7 bases aligning to TRBD2. The CDR3 consists of 15 residues. The germline CDR1 and CDR2 sequences are SGHTA and FQGNSA. The J segment lost 4 bases and the V segment lost 1 base, leaving 6 bases of the junction unmatched. The CDR3 reads CASSLGVIAGETQYF. The DNA of the CDR3 is TGTGCCAGCAGCTTAGGTGTTATAGCGGGAGAGACCCAGTACTTC.

The V and J genes are TRBV29-1 and TRBJ1-5; 7 bases are a match to TRBD1. The CDR3 extends over 13 amino acids. After removal of 4 bases from V and 4 bases from J, the junction contained 4 bases not matched to a gene. CDR1 is SQVTM, CDR2 ANQGSEA, per germline. CDR3: CSVGQGENQPQHF. The DNA of the CDR3 is TGCAGCGTTGGACAGGGTGAGAATCAGCCCCAGCATTTT.

The chain joins TRBV7-6 to TRBJ2-1; 8 positions match TRBD1. The ends lost 5 bases at V and 11 bases at J; junction bases unmatched: 20. Germline V lookup: CDR1 SGHVS, CDR2 FNYEAQ. The CDR3 length is 17 residues. CDR3 coding DNA: TGTGCCAGCAGCCGCCGTTGGCAGGGGGCCAGGGCGAACAAGCAGTTCTTC. Encoded protein: CASSRRWQGARANKQFF.

This chain uses TRBV19 with TRBJ1-2; possibly TRBD1 for D (5 bases). Trimming left V 2 bases short and J 2 bases short, with 15 bases between. This CDR3 comprises 16 residues. Germline V gene sequence: CDR1 LNHDA, CDR2 SQIVND (reference sequence). CDR3 amino acids: CASSIWLGRQNYGYTF. The CDR3 DNA reads TGTGCCAGTAGTATATGGTTGGGTCGACAGAACTATGGCTACACCTTC.

The chain has TRBV9 and TRBJ2-1; TRBD2 agrees at 9 bases. Germline V gene data show CDR1 as SGDLS and CDR2 as YYNGEE. Trimming at V came to 0 bases and at J to 1 base, leaving 5 bases not matched to a gene. This CDR3 is built from 17 residues. The CDR3 DNA reads as TGTGCCAGCAGCGTAGGGGTAGCGGGAGCATCCTACAATGAGCAGTTCTTC. This sequence encodes CASSVGVAGASYNEQFF.

This clone was counted a single time. The chain has TRBV7-3 and TRBJ2-7; 7 nucleotides match TRBD1. J lost 1 base, V lost 5 bases, and 8 bases had no gene match. CDR3 length: 15 amino acids. Germline loops: CDR1 SGHTA, CDR2 FQGTGA. The CDR3 is CASSVGQAPSYEQYF. The CDR3, as DNA: TGTGCCAGCAGCGTTGGACAGGCCCCGTCCTACGAGCAGTACTTC.

This chain uses TRBV28 with TRBJ2-3; the match to TRBD2 covers 7 bases. V shed 8 bases and J 5 bases; nucleotides not matched to a gene: 16. Germline CDR1 MDHEN, CDR2 SYDVKM. This CDR3 comprises 16 residues. The CDR3 region is CASPPGVGGVGDTQYF. The CDR3 bases are TGTGCCAGCCCCCCAGGAGTGGGGGGGGTGGGAGATACGCAGTATTTT.